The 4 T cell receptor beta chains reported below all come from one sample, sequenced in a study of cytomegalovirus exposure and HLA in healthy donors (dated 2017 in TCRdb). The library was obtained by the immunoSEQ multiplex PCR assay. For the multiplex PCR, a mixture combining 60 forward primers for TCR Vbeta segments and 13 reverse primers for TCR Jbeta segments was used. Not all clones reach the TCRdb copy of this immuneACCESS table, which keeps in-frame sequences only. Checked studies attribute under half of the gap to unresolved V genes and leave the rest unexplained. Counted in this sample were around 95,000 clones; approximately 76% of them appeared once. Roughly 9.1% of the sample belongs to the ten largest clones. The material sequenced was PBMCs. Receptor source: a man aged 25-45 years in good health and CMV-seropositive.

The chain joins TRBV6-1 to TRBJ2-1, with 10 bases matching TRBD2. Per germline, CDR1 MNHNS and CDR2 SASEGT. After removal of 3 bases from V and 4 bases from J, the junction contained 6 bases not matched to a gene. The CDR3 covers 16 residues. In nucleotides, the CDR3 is TGTGCCAGCAGTGACCTACTAGCGGGACGATACAATGAGCAGTTCTTC. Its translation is CASSDLLAGRYNEQFF.

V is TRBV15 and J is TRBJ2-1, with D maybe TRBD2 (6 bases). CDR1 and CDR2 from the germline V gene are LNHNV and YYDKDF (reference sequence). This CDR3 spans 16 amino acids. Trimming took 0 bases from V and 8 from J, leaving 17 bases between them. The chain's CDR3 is CATSRDPYTSSDEQFF. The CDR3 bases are TGTGCCACCAGCAGAGATCCCTACACTAGCTCCGATGAGCAGTTCTTC.

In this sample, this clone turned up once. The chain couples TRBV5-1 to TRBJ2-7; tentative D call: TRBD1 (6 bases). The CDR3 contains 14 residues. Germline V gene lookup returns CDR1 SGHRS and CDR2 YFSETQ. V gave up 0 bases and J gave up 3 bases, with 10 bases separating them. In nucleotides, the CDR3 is TGCGCCAGCAGCTTGGTCCAGGGGAGCTACGAGCAGTACTTC. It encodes CASSLVQGSYEQYF.

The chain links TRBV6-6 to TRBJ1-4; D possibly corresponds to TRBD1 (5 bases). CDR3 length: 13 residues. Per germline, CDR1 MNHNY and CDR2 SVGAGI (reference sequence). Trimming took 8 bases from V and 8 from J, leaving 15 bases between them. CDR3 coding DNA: TGTGCCAGCCTGGGGGGGGATGAAGAAAAACTGTTTTTT. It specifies CASLGGDEEKLFF.